A single sample is the source of the 15 T cell receptor beta chains below, sequenced in a study of blood T cell repertoires in COVID-19. Libraries were prepared by immunoSEQ multiplex PCR; TCRdb keeps only in-frame clonotypes and omits some of them. The table includes about 110,000 clones, roughly nine tenths detected once. Source material: peripheral blood. These receptors all come from a man aged 40-49 years with active or convalescent COVID-19.

A few counts support this clone. The V gene is TRBV30, the J gene TRBJ2-7, with D possibly TRBD1 on 6 matching bases. The germline V gene has CDR1 GTSNPN and CDR2 SVGIG (reference sequence). V shed 4 bases and J shed 2 bases, with 15 bases lying between them. CDR3 length: 14 amino acids. The CDR3 DNA is TGTGCCTGGACCTTGGGACACGGGACCTACGAGCAGTACTTC. As protein: CAWTLGHGTYEQYF.

The CDR3 sequence is CASSAGGGIQGYTF. CDR3 nucleotides: TGTGCCAGCAGCGCTGGGGGGGGGATCCAAGGCTACACCTTC. The V and J genes are TRBV7-9 and TRBJ1-2; possible D gene TRBD1, 5 bases. Trimming removed 5 bases at V and 8 bases at J, with 18 bases between. The CDR3 totals 14 residues. Germline assignment: CDR1 SEHNR and CDR2 FQNEAQ (reference sequence).

The chain links TRBV18 to TRBJ1-2; a possible D gene is TRBD1 (6 bases). The CDR3 consists of 15 residues. CDR1 and CDR2 (germline): KGHSH, LQKENI. With 3 bases removed from V and 4 bases from J, the gap between germline ends came to 15 bases. CDR3 sequence: CASSPTDGRGYGYTF. CDR3 in DNA: TGTGCCAGCTCACCCACCGACGGCAGGGGCTATGGCTACACCTTC.

The V and J genes are TRBV21-1 and TRBJ2-5; the table's D call, TRBD1, has no DNA check behind it. TRBV21-1 is marked as a pseudogene. This CDR3 contains 18 residues. CDR3 residues: CASSKGTGDRLSQETQYF. The CDR3 nucleotides read TGTGCCAGCAGCAAAGGTACAGGTGACAGACTTTCCCAAGAGACCCAGTACTTC.

This clone was observed a single time. This chain connects TRBV6-5 to TRBJ1-6, with D possibly being TRBD1 (6 bases). The CDR3 is made up of 15 amino acids. Per the germline V gene, CDR1 is MNHEY and CDR2 is SVGAGI. V lost 6 bases to trimming and J lost 6 bases, with 15 bases between them. This CDR3 is CASRPPGTLNSPLHF. CDR3 DNA sequence: TGTGCCAGCAGGCCCCCGGGGACACTTAATTCACCCCTCCACTTT.

The gene calls are TRBV28 and TRBJ1-2; D is ambiguous. The V and J ends lost 6 bases and 0 bases respectively, with 8 bases between them. Germline CDR1 and CDR2: MDHEN and SYDVKM. CDR3 length: 13 residues. The CDR3: CASSSVSNYGYTF. The CDR3 nucleotides read TGTGCCAGCAGCTCGGTTTCTAACTATGGCTACACCTTC.

This clone was observed a single time. The chain has TRBV7-9 and TRBJ1-1, with 7 bases fitting TRBD1. CDR3 length: 13 amino acids. With V trimmed by 4 bases and J by 4 bases, 3 bases remained unmatched. CDR1 and CDR2 from the germline V gene are SEHNR and FQNEAQ (reference sequence). The CDR3 loop reads CASSYPGGTEAFF. In DNA form, the CDR3 reads TGTGCCAGCAGCTACCCAGGGGGCACTGAAGCTTTCTTT. Variable domain in full (rest from reference TRBV7-9 and TRBJ1-1): DTGVSQNPRHKITKRGQNVTFRCDPISEHNRLYWYRQTLGQGPEFLTYFQNEAQLEKSRLLSDRFSAERPKGSFSTLEIQRTEQGDSAMYLCASSYPGGTEAFFGQGTRLTVV.

This chain links TRBV11-2 with TRBJ2-5; D ambiguous. V was trimmed by 0 bases and J by 2 bases, leaving 10 bases between them. The CDR3 spans 15 residues. CDR1 and CDR2 (germline): SGHAT, FQNNGV. The CDR3 DNA is TGTGCCAGCAGCTTAGATTGGCAGATACAAGAGACCCAGTACTTC. Translated: CASSLDWQIQETQYF.

The chain combines TRBV6-2 or TRBV6-3 with TRBJ1-4; D uncertain. This CDR3 spans 14 amino acids. Trimming cost V 5 bases and J 8 bases, with 15 bases left between them. Germline CDR1 reads MNHEY; CDR2 reads SVGEGT. The CDR3 protein is CASSILGSVEKLFF. The CDR3 bases are TGTGCCAGCAGTATCCTCGGGTCCGTCGAAAAACTGTTTTTT.

The chain employs TRBV21-1 and TRBJ1-1; the table gives TRBD1 as D, unverified against the DNA. TRBV21-1 is tagged as a pseudogene. This CDR3 contains 19 residues. This CDR3 is CASSPKLTGEGASHTEAFF. The DNA of the CDR3 is TGTGCCAGCAGCCCAAAATTGACAGGGGAGGGGGCATCACACACTGAAGCTTTCTTT.

The chain recombines TRBV5-1 with TRBJ1-1, with 8 bases lining up with TRBD1. The J segment lost 5 bases and the V segment lost 4 bases, leaving 7 bases of the junction unmatched. The CDR3 runs 14 residues. Per germline, CDR1 SGHRS and CDR2 YFSETQ. This CDR3 is CASSPQGAGTEAFF. The CDR3 region has the DNA TGCGCCAGCAGCCCTCAGGGGGCAGGGACTGAAGCTTTCTTT.

In regard to this clone: One end of the junction fails to match germline, which may point to a read error. The chain employs TRBV6-1 and TRBJ1-5; D gene uncertain. This CDR3 region has 14 residues. Looked up from germline, CDR1 is MNHNS and CDR2 is SASEGT. CDR3 protein: CASSEQPGNQPQHF. The CDR3 bases are TGTGCCAGCAGTGAACAGCCAGGCAACCAGCCCCAGCATTTT.

V is TRBV12-3 or TRBV12-4 and J is TRBJ1-1; 8 nucleotides match TRBD1. V gave up 4 bases and J gave up 5 bases; unmatched junction bases: 3. The CDR3 totals 13 residues. The chain's CDR3 is CASSYTGGTEAFF. CDR3 coding DNA: TGTGCCAGCAGTTACACAGGGGGAACTGAAGCTTTCTTT.

The chain employs TRBV2 and TRBJ1-2, with 10 nucleotides matching TRBD1. The germline V gene has CDR1 SNHLY and CDR2 FYNNEI. CDR3 size: 16 residues. Germline trimming cut 3 bases from V and 8 bases from J; bases unmatched to any gene: 12. CDR3 in amino acids: CASSEQDRGRAGGYTF. The CDR3 bases are TGTGCCAGCAGTGAGCAAGACAGGGGGCGCGCTGGGGGCTACACCTTC.

The CDR3 loop reads CATSDYTDYGYTF. The CDR3 DNA follows: TGTGCCACCAGTGATTACACCGACTATGGCTACACCTTC. V and J are TRBV24-1 and TRBJ1-2; D ambiguous. The V and J ends lost 2 bases and 3 bases respectively, with 6 bases between them. The CDR3 is made up of 13 amino acids. CDR1 and CDR2 from the germline V gene are KGHDR and SFDVKD.